This TCR beta chain was sequenced during a study of blood T cell repertoires in COVID-19. Study in general: In each case, the material was cDNA or gDNA derived from T cells, B-cell-depleted T cells, or PBMCs.

The table lists this clone with a count of one. CDR1 and CDR2 from the germline V gene are GTSNPN and SVGIG (reference sequence). Trimming pared 2 bases from V and 2 bases from J, leaving 16 bases between. The CDR3 consists of 16 residues. Sequencing was performed with immunoSEQ multiplex PCR; in TCRdb, only in-frame clones are kept and a portion is missing. The sample holds about 220,000 clones, about 81% seen once. The V and J genes are TRBV30 and TRBJ2-1; D is perhaps TRBD2 (7 bases). The receptor's source is a woman in her 70s with COVID-19, enrolled during active disease. The source material was peripheral blood. The CDR3 coding sequence is TGTGCCTGGAGTCCGGAAAGGGGGGGTCCCTACAATGAGCAGTTCTTC. Its protein product is CAWSPERGGPYNEQFF.